Below, 7 T cell receptor beta chains from the same sample are listed, as sequenced in a study of cytomegalovirus exposure and HLA in healthy donors. PCR employed 60 Vbeta and 13 Jbeta primers. Sequencing was performed with immunoSEQ multiplex PCR; in TCRdb, only in-frame clones are kept and a portion is missing. The top ten clones hold 2.7% of a sample with about 120,000 clones, around 80% of them seen once. The sample consisted of PBMCs. All receptors come from a woman between 35 and 50 years old in good health and CMV-seropositive.

This chain connects TRBV7-9 to TRBJ1-1, with D maybe TRBD1 (5 bases). V dropped 7 bases and J dropped 4 bases, with 13 bases sitting between them. Germline V gives CDR1 SEHNR, CDR2 FQNEAQ (reference sequence). CDR3 length: 13 residues. CDR3 sequence: CASTPHGATEAFF. The CDR3 DNA sequence: TGTGCCAGCACCCCCCATGGGGCCACTGAAGCTTTCTTT.

This rearrangement joins TRBV11-2 to TRBJ2-7; 10 bases are a match to TRBD2. This CDR3 is built from 15 residues. Germline CDR1 is SGHAT and CDR2 is FQNNGV. V trimming: 3 bases; J trimming: 7 bases; junction bases outside the gene matches: 9. CDR3 DNA: TGTGCCAGCAGCTTTAGTCTAGCGGGAGTGAGGGAGCAGTACTTC. It encodes CASSFSLAGVREQYF.

The rearrangement links TRBV11-1 to TRBJ1-2, with D maybe TRBD1 (5 bases). V lost 4 bases and J 5 bases, leaving 8 bases between the germline ends. Germline loops: CDR1 SGHAT, CDR2 FQDESV (reference sequence). The CDR3 covers 12 residues. CDR3 sequence reads: CASSSRQYGYTF. CDR3 DNA: TGTGCCAGCAGCTCCCGACAGTATGGCTACACCTTC.

This clone was detected only once. The chain links TRBV7-2 to TRBJ1-5, with 8 bases matching TRBD1. The CDR3 runs 14 residues. Trimming at V came to 5 bases and at J to 3 bases, leaving 3 bases not matched to a gene. Germline V CDR1 and CDR2: SGHTA, FQGNSA. The CDR3 region has the DNA TGTGCCAGCAGCCGGGACAGGATCAATCAGCCCCAGCATTTT. This codes for CASSRDRINQPQHF.

This clone was found a few times. V gene TRBV19 combines with J gene TRBJ1-1; TRBD1 is a possible D gene (5 bases). Trimming removed 3 bases at V and 4 bases at J, with 12 bases between. Germline CDR1 is LNHDA and CDR2 is SQIVND (reference sequence). The CDR3 sequence is 14 residues long. The DNA for the CDR3 is TGTGCCAGTAGTATCCCAGGGAGGGCCACTGAAGCTTTCTTT. It encodes CASSIPGRATEAFF.

The chain joins TRBV19 to TRBJ2-3, with D perhaps matching TRBD2 (6 bases). From germline, CDR1 is LNHDA and CDR2 SQIVND (reference sequence). This CDR3 comprises 15 residues. With 3 bases removed from V and 3 bases from J, the gap between germline ends came to 13 bases. The CDR3 loop reads CASSIIGGRTDTQYF. DNA for the CDR3: TGTGCCAGTAGTATTATTGGGGGGAGAACAGATACGCAGTATTTT.

This chain uses TRBV9 with TRBJ2-7; D may be TRBD2 (6 bases). The germline V gene encodes CDR1 SGDLS and CDR2 YYNGEE. The CDR3 has 15 residues. V dropped 0 bases and J dropped 0 bases, with 10 bases sitting between them. CDR3 residues: CASSVDGGNSYEQYF. In DNA form, the CDR3 reads TGTGCCAGCAGCGTAGATGGGGGGAACTCCTACGAGCAGTACTTC. The variable domain in full, with the rest retrieved from reference TRBV9 and TRBJ2-7, is DSGVTQTPKHLITATGQRVTLRCSPRSGDLSVYWYQQSLDQGLQFLIQYYNGEERAKGNILERFSAQQFPDLHSELNLSSLELGDSALYFCASSVDGGNSYEQYFGPGTRLTVT.